This T cell receptor beta chain was identified in a study of T cell responses to AZD1222 COVID-19 vaccine. Across the whole study: Second-dose intervals of approximately 4 or approximately 12 weeks were pooled.

Study outcomes and limitations: Baseline serostatus was positive in only a handful of AZD1222 recipients. Researchers took repertoire samples only after the peak T cell response had come.

About this clone: Its antigen is as yet unknown.

Some clones are missing from TCRdb's copy, which holds only in-frame ones; the method was immunoSEQ multiplex PCR. The profile covers about 150,000 clones, with 92% appearing a single time and under 4.5% taken by the ten largest. CDR3 size: 15 residues. Germline assignment: CDR1 LGHDT and CDR2 YNNKEL (reference sequence). Deletions cut 1 base from V and 10 bases from J, with 17 bases between. This chain joins TRBV3-1 (or the pseudogene TRBV3-2) and TRBJ2-1; either TRBD1 or TRBD2 may fit D (5 bases each). This receptor was identified in an adult in good health. The material sequenced was peripheral blood, taken on day 0 of AZD1222 vaccination. The CDR3 nucleotides read TGTGCCAGCAGCCAAGGGGATAGGCTAGCAGGGGAGCAGTTCTTC. It encodes CASSQGDRLAGEQFF.